What follows is one TCR beta chain and its context. This entry is derived from a study of shared T cell receptors in the human thymus. The CDR3 length is 15 residues. V lost 5 bases and J 1 base, leaving 14 bases between the germline ends. The germline CDR1 and CDR2 sequences are LGHNT and FRNRAP. The method was immunoSEQ multiplex PCR; TCRdb's version includes in-frame clones alone and lacks a portion of them. Seen here are 500,000 to 850,000 clones, more than 75% observed once, and the top ten hold 0.0094%. This sample also appeared in a second study, on human thymus T cells. Per that paper: The study used thymus tissue resected during corrective heart surgery. It looked as if thymic and blood repertoires used V and J genes in a biased way.

The TCR comes from a boy in the first two years of life with a congenital heart defect. The chain joins TRBV12-5 to TRBJ1-1, with a weak D call TRBD1 (5 bases). Sequenced input: thymocytes. The chain's CDR3 is CASGPPGLQNTEAFF. CDR3 DNA: TGTGCTAGTGGTCCCCCGGGACTTCAGAACACTGAAGCTTTCTTT.